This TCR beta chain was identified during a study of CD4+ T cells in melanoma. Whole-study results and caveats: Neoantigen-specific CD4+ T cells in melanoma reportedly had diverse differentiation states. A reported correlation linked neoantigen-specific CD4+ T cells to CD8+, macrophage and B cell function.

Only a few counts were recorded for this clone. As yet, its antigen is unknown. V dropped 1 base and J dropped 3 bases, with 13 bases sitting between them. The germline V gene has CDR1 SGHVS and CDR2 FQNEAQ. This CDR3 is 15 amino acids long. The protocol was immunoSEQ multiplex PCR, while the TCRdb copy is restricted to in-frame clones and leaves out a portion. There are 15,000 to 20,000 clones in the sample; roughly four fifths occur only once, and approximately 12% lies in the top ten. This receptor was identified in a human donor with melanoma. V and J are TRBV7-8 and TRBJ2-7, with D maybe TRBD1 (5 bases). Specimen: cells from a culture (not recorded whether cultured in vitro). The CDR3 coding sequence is TGTGCCAGCAGCTTAGGCGACAGCAGAGGCTACGAGCAGTACTTC. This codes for CASSLGDSRGYEQYF.